Below, one T cell receptor (beta chain) is given with its context. The antigen is unknown. V lost 5 bases and J lost 11, with 13 bases in between. CDR1 is SEHNR, CDR2 FQNEAQ, per germline (reference sequence). This CDR3 region has 12 residues. Method: immunoSEQ multiplex PCR; TCRdb's copy keeps in-frame clones and lacks some. Among about a million clones listed, approximately 80% were seen once. These data are taken from a study of shared clonotypes between healthy human individuals. Healthy HIV-negative adults with no recent acute infections or vaccinations were recruited as donors. A split of CD4+ cells into CD45RA+ naive and CD45RA-negative memory subsets was performed. Study-level findings and limits: Non-shared clonotypes were found to have lower generation probabilities than the clonotypes that were shared by all four of the sorted-subset donors.

The chain is built from TRBV7-9 and TRBJ2-1; maybe TRBD1 (6 bases). The receptor was derived from a man aged 18-30 years in good health. Some clones in this sample may be carry-over from other donors' samples. The sample consisted of memory CD4+ T cells from PBMCs. Subset described: CD45RA-negative fraction. Here the CDR3 DNA reads TGTGCCAGCAGCATAATCCGGGACAAGCAGTTCTTC. Its protein is CASSIIRDKQFF.